The next 9 T cell receptor beta chains were all read from a single sample in a study of T cell responses to AZD1222 COVID-19 vaccine. Assay: immunoSEQ multiplex PCR; the TCRdb copy retains only in-frame clones and omits some. Of about 140,000 clones in the sample, approximately 89% were seen once. Here the sequenced sample was peripheral blood, taken on day 0 of AZD1222 vaccination. The origin of the receptors is an adult in good health.

The chain combines TRBV6-6 with TRBJ1-2; 7 bases align to TRBD1. With V trimmed by 8 bases and J by 3 bases, 15 bases remained unmatched. The CDR3 covers 16 residues. The germline V gene has CDR1 MNHNY and CDR2 SVGAGI (reference sequence). In DNA, the CDR3 is TGTGCCAGCCGAAGTACAGGGGAAAGAAGTCACTATGGCTACACCTTC. This sequence encodes CASRSTGERSHYGYTF.

The chain uses TRBV19 and TRBJ2-7; D is perhaps TRBD1 (6 bases). Germline-derived CDR1 and CDR2 are LNHDA and SQIVND (reference sequence). V was cut by 5 bases and J by 0 bases, with 17 bases left in between. CDR3 size: 16 residues. The CDR3 coding sequence is TGTGCCAGTAGTCCCACCCTGGGGGCAAGCTCCTACGAGCAGTACTTC. Encoded protein: CASSPTLGASSYEQYF.

This clone was counted once. CDR3 coding DNA: TGCGCCAGCAGCTTGGGGACGGGTGGCTCACCCCTCCACTTT. This codes for CASSLGTGGSPLHF. The rearrangement uses TRBV5-1 and TRBJ1-6; D not certain. The germline gives CDR1 SGHRS, CDR2 YFSETQ. V lost 0 bases and J 10 bases, leaving 11 bases between the germline ends. The CDR3 runs 14 residues.

This rearrangement joins TRBV30 to TRBJ2-2, with D hard to call. Trimming removed 0 bases from V and 6 bases from J, with 11 bases in between. There are 14 residues in the CDR3. The germline V gene has CDR1 GTSNPN and CDR2 SVGIG (reference sequence). The chain's CDR3 is CAWSVTRWAGELFF. CDR3 sequence (DNA): TGTGCCTGGAGTGTAACCAGGTGGGCCGGGGAGCTGTTTTTT.

CDR3 sequence: CASSSASGLPYEQYF. CDR3 nucleotides: TGCGCCAGCAGCTCCGCTAGCGGACTACCCTACGAGCAGTACTTC. V usage is TRBV5-1 and J usage is TRBJ2-7, with 7 positions matching TRBD2. CDR1 is SGHRS and CDR2 is YFSETQ in the germline V gene. V trimming: 3 bases; J trimming: 2 bases; junction bases outside the gene matches: 8. This CDR3 has 15 amino acids.

The chain uses TRBV4-3 and TRBJ2-7; 7 bases agree with TRBD1. The V gene's germline CDR1 is LGHNA and CDR2 YSLEER. The V and J ends lost 4 bases and 2 bases, in that order; junction bases with no gene match: 5. The CDR3 extends over 14 amino acids. The CDR3 DNA reads TGCGCCAGCAGCCCCTATGACAGGGCCTACGAGCAGTACTTC. This encodes CASSPYDRAYEQYF.

The chain joins TRBV14 to TRBJ2-3, with a weak D call TRBD1 (6 bases). Germline CDR1 SGHDN, CDR2 FVKESK. The length of the CDR3 is 17 residues. Trimming cost V 1 base and J 0 bases, with 14 bases left between them. The CDR3 sequence: CASSQGWGTGSTDTQYF. The CDR3, as DNA: TGTGCCAGCAGCCAAGGTTGGGGAACAGGGAGCACAGATACGCAGTATTTT.

The V gene is TRBV4-3, the J gene TRBJ2-2; possible D gene TRBD2, 7 bases. The CDR3 extends over 16 amino acids. The germline V gene encodes CDR1 LGHNA and CDR2 YSLEER. Trimming removed 4 bases from V and 7 bases from J, with 19 bases in between. The CDR3 nucleotides read TGCGCCAGCAGCCCAAATACCGGGGGGCTGGGCGGGGAGCTGTTTTTT. Amino acids: CASSPNTGGLGGELFF.

The gene calls are TRBV5-5 and TRBJ1-1, with TRBD1 as a possible D gene (5 bases). CDR1 SGHKS and CDR2 YYEKEE come from the germline V gene (reference sequence). Deletions cut 2 bases from V and 5 bases from J, with 25 bases between. This CDR3 spans 18 amino acids. This CDR3 reads CASSFTLEGSGRRTEAFF. In DNA form, the CDR3 reads TGTGCCAGCAGCTTTACCTTGGAGGGGAGCGGCAGGAGGACTGAAGCTTTCTTT.